Following are 5 T cell receptor beta chains from one sample sequenced in a study of shared clonotypes between healthy human individuals. Profiling relied on immunoSEQ multiplex PCR, and the TCRdb table lists in-frame clones only, not all of them. Among about 1.1 million clones listed, approximately 80% were seen once. Material: memory CD4+ T cells from PBMCs. Subset defined: CD45RA-negative fraction. These TCRs come from a man in his late teens or twenties in good health. Some clones in this sample may be carry-over from other donors' samples.

V and J are TRBV7-9 and TRBJ2-2; the match to TRBD1 covers 7 bases. The length of the CDR3 is 14 residues. Looked up from germline, CDR1 is SEHNR and CDR2 is FQNEAQ (reference sequence). Trimming cost V 3 bases and J 7 bases; bases outside gene matches: 5. CDR3 sequence reads: CASSLTGLGGELFF. DNA of the CDR3: TGTGCCAGCAGCTTGACAGGGCTTGGCGGGGAGCTGTTTTTT.

The CDR3 sequence is CASSEAPYAEAFF. The CDR3 DNA reads as TGTGCCAGCAGTGAAGCCCCGTACGCTGAAGCTTTCTTT. The V and J genes are TRBV2 and TRBJ1-1; D is undetermined. Trimming removed 0 bases from V and 6 bases from J, with 8 bases in between. Germline V gives CDR1 SNHLY, CDR2 FYNNEI. The CDR3 length is 13 residues.

The CDR3 DNA reads as TGTGCCAGCAGCTTGGGAGGCAGAAGCTCCTACGAGCAGTACTTC. Translation: CASSLGGRSSYEQYF. The chain is built from TRBV5-6 and TRBJ2-7; no reliable D call. Per the germline V gene, CDR1 is SGHDT and CDR2 is YYEEEE. The CDR3 has 15 residues. Trimming took off 0 bases at V and 0 bases at J, with 10 bases between the two ends.

V gene TRBV10-2 combines with J gene TRBJ2-7, with TRBD2 identical over 8 bases. After removal of 8 bases from V and 5 bases from J, the junction contained 14 bases not matched to a gene. Looked up from germline, CDR1 is WSHSY and CDR2 is SAAADI. This CDR3 contains 15 residues. CDR3 protein: CASGTRAGRAHEQYF. DNA for the CDR3: TGCGCCAGCGGGACCCGGGCCGGGAGGGCCCACGAGCAGTACTTC.

V and J are TRBV11-2 and TRBJ1-2, with D uncertain. Trimming pared 2 bases from V and 2 bases from J, leaving 15 bases between. Germline V gives CDR1 SGHAT, CDR2 FQNNGV. This CDR3 is 16 amino acids long. The CDR3 sequence: CASSLQGRATNYGYTF. The CDR3 DNA sequence: TGTGCCAGCAGCTTACAAGGGAGGGCGACCAACTATGGCTACACCTTC.